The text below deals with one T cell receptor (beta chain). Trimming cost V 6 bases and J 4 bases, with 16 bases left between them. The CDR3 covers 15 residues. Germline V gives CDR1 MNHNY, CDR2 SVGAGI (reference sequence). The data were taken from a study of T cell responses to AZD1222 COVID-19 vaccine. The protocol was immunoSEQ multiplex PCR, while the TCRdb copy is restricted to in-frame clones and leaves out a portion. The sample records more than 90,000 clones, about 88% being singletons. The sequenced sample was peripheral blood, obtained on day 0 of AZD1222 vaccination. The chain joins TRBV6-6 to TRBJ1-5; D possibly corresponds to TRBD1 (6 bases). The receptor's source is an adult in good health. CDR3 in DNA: TGTGCCAGCAGAATCGACAGGATTTGGAATCAGCCCCAGCATTTT. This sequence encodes CASRIDRIWNQPQHF.